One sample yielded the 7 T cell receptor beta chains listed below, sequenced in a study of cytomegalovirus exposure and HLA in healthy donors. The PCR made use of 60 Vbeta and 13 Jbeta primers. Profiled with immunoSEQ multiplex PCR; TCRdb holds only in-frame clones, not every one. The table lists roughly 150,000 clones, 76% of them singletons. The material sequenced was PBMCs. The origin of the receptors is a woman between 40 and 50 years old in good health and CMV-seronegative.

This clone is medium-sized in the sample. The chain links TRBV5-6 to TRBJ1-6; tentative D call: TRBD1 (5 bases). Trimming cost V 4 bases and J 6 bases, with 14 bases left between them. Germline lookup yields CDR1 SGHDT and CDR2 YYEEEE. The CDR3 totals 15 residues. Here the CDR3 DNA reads TGTGCCAGCAGCGTCCAGGGTGCACTTAATTCACCCCTCCACTTT. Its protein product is CASSVQGALNSPLHF.

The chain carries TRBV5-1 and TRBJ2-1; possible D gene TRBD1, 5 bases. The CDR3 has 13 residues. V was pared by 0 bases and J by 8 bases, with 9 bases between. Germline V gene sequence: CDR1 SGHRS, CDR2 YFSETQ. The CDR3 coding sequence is TGCGCCAGCAGCTTGGGGCAGGGCGATGAGCAGTTCTTC. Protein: CASSLGQGDEQFF.

The DNA for the CDR3 is TGCGCCAGCAGCCAAGCTAGCGGGGGGGCCGGGGCCGATACGCAGTATTTT. Encoded protein: CASSQASGGAGADTQYF. The chain has TRBV4-1 and TRBJ2-3, with TRBD2 matching 12 bases. This CDR3 contains 17 residues. The trim removed 1 base at V and 6 bases at J, leaving 8 bases unmatched. The germline V gene has CDR1 MGHRA and CDR2 YSYEKL.

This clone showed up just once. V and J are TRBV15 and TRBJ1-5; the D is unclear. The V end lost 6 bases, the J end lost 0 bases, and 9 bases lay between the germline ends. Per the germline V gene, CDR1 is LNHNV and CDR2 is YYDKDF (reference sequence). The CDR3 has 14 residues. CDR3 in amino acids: CATRAVTSNQPQHF. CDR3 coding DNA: TGTGCCACCAGGGCAGTAACTAGCAATCAGCCCCAGCATTTT.

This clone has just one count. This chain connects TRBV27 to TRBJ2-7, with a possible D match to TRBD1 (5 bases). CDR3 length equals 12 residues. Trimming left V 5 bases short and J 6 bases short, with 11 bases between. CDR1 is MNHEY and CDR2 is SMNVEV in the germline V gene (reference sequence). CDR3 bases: TGTGCCAGCAGTAGCCGACAGTCCGAGCAGTACTTC. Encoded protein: CASSSRQSEQYF.

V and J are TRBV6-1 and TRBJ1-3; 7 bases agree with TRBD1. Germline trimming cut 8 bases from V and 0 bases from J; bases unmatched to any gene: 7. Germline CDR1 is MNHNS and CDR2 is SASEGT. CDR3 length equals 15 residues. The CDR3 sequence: CASEGDSSSGNTIYF. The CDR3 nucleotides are TGTGCCAGCGAGGGGGACAGTAGCTCTGGAAACACCATATATTTT.

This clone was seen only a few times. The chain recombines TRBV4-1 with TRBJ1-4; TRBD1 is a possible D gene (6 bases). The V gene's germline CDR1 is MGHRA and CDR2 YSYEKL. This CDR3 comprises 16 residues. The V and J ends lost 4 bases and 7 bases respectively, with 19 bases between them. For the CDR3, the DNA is TGCGCCAGCAGCCCCCGGGCGGGGGGGGCGCCTGAAAAACTGTTTTTT. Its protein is CASSPRAGGAPEKLFF.